A selection of T cell receptor beta chains follows, all from one sample in a study of control samples from healthy donors and cancer patients. The protocol was immunoSEQ multiplex PCR, while the TCRdb copy is restricted to in-frame clones and leaves out a portion. Here the sample spans about 160,000 clones, around 93% being singletons. Source material: blood. The receptors derive from a woman aged 55-75 years in good health. Each CDR3 is given with its conserved first and last residue. The D gene is left open where the match is weak. Clone size, where shown, is once, few, many, or a class for clones that have expanded.

clone_size	d_call	v_call	j_call	cdr3_aa	cdr3_nt
-	-	TRBV27	TRBJ1-5	CASGRSSPYPQHF	TGTGCCAGTGGTCGGAGCAGCCCTTATCCCCAGCATTTT
-	-	TRBV5-6	TRBJ2-1	CASSLVRASSYNEQFF	TGTGCCAGCAGCTTGGTCAGAGCCAGCTCCTACAATGAGCAGTTCTTC
few	-	TRBV6-2/TRBV6-3	TRBJ2-3	CASSQTDTQYF	TGTGCCAGCAGCCAGACAGATACGCAGTATTTT
-	TRBD2	TRBV5-4	TRBJ2-2	CASSLRGGPGELFF	TGTGCCAGCAGCTTGCGCGGGGGGCCCGGGGAGCTGTTTTTT
-	TRBD1	TRBV23-1	TRBJ2-3	CASSQRRGQVGDTQYF	TGCGCCAGCAGTCAAAGAAGGGGGCAAGTGGGAGATACGCAGTATTTT
-	-	TRBV10-1	TRBJ1-5	CASRPGWRYQPQHF	TGCGCCAGCAGACCAGGGTGGAGGTATCAGCCCCAGCATTTT
-	-	TRBV27	TRBJ1-4	CASSFASGNEKLFF	TGTGCCAGCAGTTTTGCCAGCGGAAATGAAAAACTGTTTTTT
-	-	TRBV11-2	TRBJ1-6	CASSSTTGSNSPLHF	TGTGCCAGCAGCTCTACGACAGGTTCTAATTCACCCCTCCACTTT
-	-	TRBV15	TRBJ2-7	CATSSYGTPYEQYF	TGTGCCACCAGCAGTTACGGGACTCCCTACGAGCAGTACTTC
once	-	TRBV6-6	TRBJ1-1	CASSRGAENTEAFF	TGTGCCAGCTCCCGCGGGGCGGAGAACACTGAAGCTTTCTTT
-	-	TRBV7-4	TRBJ1-2	CASSLDSRRSYYGYTF	TGTGCCAGCAGCTTAGACTCCCGGAGGAGTTATTATGGCTACACCTTC
few	-	TRBV7-9	TRBJ2-7	CASTAQGYEQYF	TGTGCCAGCACGGCACAGGGCTACGAGCAGTACTTC
-	-	TRBV7-9	TRBJ2-7	CASSFHGEQYF	TGTGCCAGCAGCTTCCATGGCGAGCAGTACTTC
-	-	TRBV30	TRBJ1-2	CAWSTGGVHLYGYTF	TGTGCCTGGAGCACAGGAGGGGTCCATCTCTATGGCTACACCTTC
-	TRBD1	TRBV29-1	TRBJ1-1	CSVDSTGVTEAFF	TGCAGCGTTGACTCAACAGGGGTCACTGAAGCTTTCTTT
-	TRBD1	TRBV14	TRBJ1-4	CASSSPGQQEKLFF	TGTGCCAGCAGCTCTCCGGGACAGCAAGAAAAACTGTTTTTT
-	TRBD2	TRBV7-6	TRBJ2-5	CASSLGRGGQETQYF	TGTGCCAGCAGCTTAGGGCGGGGGGGCCAGGAGACCCAGTACTTC
-	-	TRBV9	TRBJ1-1	CASSAKGVGTEAFF	TGTGCCAGCAGCGCTAAAGGGGTTGGCACTGAAGCTTTCTTT
-	-	TRBV6-2/TRBV6-3	TRBJ2-3	CASSLASSTDTQYF	TGTGCCAGCAGTCTAGCGTCGAGCACAGATACGCAGTATTTT
-	-	TRBV4-3	TRBJ1-2	CASSWRLIDNYGYTF	TGCGCCAGCAGCTGGCGATTGATAGATAACTATGGCTACACCTTC
-	-	TRBV9	TRBJ2-3	CASSGGYGTDTQYF	TGTGCCAGCAGCGGGGGCTACGGCACAGATACGCAGTATTTT
-	-	TRBV21-1	TRBJ1-2	CASNLRPAAARTALGYTF	TGTGCCAGCAACCTCCGGCCGGCGGCAGCCAGAACTGCCCTTGGCTACACCTTC
-	-	TRBV5-6	TRBJ1-1	CASSRATGTEAFF	TGTGCCAGCAGCCGTGCGACCGGCACTGAAGCTTTCTTT
-	TRBD2	TRBV19	TRBJ2-1	CASTLGGGLYNEQFF	TGTGCCAGTACCCTTGGGGGGGGACTCTACAATGAGCAGTTCTTC
-	-	TRBV3-1/TRBV3-2	TRBJ1-2	CASSQDLIVFYGYTF	TGTGCCAGCAGCCAAGATCTAATAGTTTTCTATGGCTACACCTTC
-	TRBD2	TRBV24-1	TRBJ2-1	CATSETSGGANEQFF	TGTGCCACCAGTGAGACTAGCGGGGGGGCAAATGAGCAGTTCTTC
once	-	TRBV20-1	TRBJ1-2	CSARELRGYTF	TGCAGTGCTAGAGAGTTGAGGGGCTACACCTTC
once	TRBD1	TRBV12-5	TRBJ2-5	CASGWDRGTQYF	TGTGCTAGTGGTTGGGACAGGGGGACCCAGTACTTC
-	TRBD1	TRBV7-2	TRBJ1-2	CASSLGQGALYGYTF	TGTGCCAGCAGCCTCGGACAGGGGGCCCTCTATGGCTACACCTTC
-	TRBD2	TRBV12-5	TRBJ2-3	CASGQTSGGGYF	TGTGCTAGTGGCCAGACTAGCGGGGGAGGGTATTTT
-	-	TRBV2	TRBJ1-5	CASSFQDRYNQPQHF	TGTGCCAGCAGTTTTCAAGACAGATACAATCAGCCCCAGCATTTT
once	TRBD1	TRBV19	TRBJ2-7	CASSGTGGSGEQYF	TGTGCCAGTAGTGGAACAGGGGGTTCGGGCGAGCAGTACTTC
-	-	TRBV7-8	TRBJ1-6	CASSLPRRPYNSPLHF	TGTGCCAGCAGCCTCCCCCGCCGGCCTTATAATTCACCCCTCCACTTT
-	-	TRBV18	TRBJ2-5	CASSQRQETQYF	TGTGCCAGCTCACAGCGCCAAGAGACCCAGTACTTC
-	-	TRBV30	TRBJ2-7	CAWMAGTLLDEQYF	TGTGCCTGGATGGCCGGGACCCTCCTTGACGAGCAGTACTTC
-	-	TRBV5-1	TRBJ2-1	CASSPAGGHYNEQFF	TGCGCCAGCAGCCCCGCCGGGGGACATTACAATGAGCAGTTCTTC